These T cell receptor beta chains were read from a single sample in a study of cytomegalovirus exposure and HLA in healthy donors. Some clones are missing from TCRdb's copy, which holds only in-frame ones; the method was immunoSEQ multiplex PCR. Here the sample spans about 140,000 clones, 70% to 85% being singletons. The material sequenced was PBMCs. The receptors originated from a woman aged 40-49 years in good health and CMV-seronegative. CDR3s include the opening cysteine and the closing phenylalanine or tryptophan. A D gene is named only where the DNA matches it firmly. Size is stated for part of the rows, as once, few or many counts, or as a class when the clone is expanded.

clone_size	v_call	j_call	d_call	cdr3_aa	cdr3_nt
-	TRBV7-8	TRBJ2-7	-	CASTLEGDSYEQYF	TGTGCCAGCACCTTAGAAGGGGACTCCTACGAGCAGTACTTC
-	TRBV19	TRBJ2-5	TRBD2	CASSMGLAGQETQYF	TGTGCCAGTAGTATGGGACTAGCGGGGCAAGAGACCCAGTACTTC
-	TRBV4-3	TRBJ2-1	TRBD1	CASSLGQGAHNEQFF	TGCGCCAGCAGCCTGGGACAGGGGGCTCACAATGAGCAGTTCTTC
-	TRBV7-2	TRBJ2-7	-	CASSQGWGASLYEQYF	TGTGCCAGCAGCCAGGGGTGGGGCGCATCCCTCTACGAGCAGTACTTC
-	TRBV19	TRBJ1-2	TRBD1	CASSSPRQGSYGYTF	TGTGCCAGTAGCTCGCCTAGACAGGGATCCTATGGCTACACCTTC
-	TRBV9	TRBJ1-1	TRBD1	CASSGDRGLNTEAFF	TGTGCCAGCAGCGGCGACAGGGGATTGAACACTGAAGCTTTCTTT
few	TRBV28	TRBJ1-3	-	CASSLLGPGIGNTIYF	TGTGCCAGCAGTTTACTAGGCCCGGGGATCGGAAACACCATATATTTT
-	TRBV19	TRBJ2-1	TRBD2	CASSGLAGDNEQFF	TGTGCCAGTAGTGGACTAGCGGGGGACAATGAGCAGTTCTTC
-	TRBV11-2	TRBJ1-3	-	CASSLTGSGNTIYF	TGTGCCAGCAGCCTCACCGGCTCTGGAAACACCATATATTTT
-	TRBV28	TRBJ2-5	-	CASRPQGIETQYF	TGTGCCAGCAGGCCACAGGGTATTGAGACCCAGTACTTC
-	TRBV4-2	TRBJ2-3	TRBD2	CASSLAGGSTDTQYF	TGTGCCAGCAGCCTAGCGGGAGGAAGCACGGATACGCAGTATTTT
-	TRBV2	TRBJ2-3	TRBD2	CASSKKSGRSTDTQYF	TGTGCCAGCAGTAAAAAAAGCGGGAGGAGCACAGATACGCAGTATTTT
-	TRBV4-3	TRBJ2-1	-	CASSQDPPQAAYNEQFF	TGCGCCAGCAGCCAAGATCCACCCCAAGCGGCCTACAATGAGCAGTTCTTC
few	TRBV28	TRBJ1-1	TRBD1	CASSFRGLYTEAFF	TGTGCCAGCAGTTTCAGGGGGCTTTACACTGAAGCTTTCTTT
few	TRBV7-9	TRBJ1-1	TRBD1	CASSLQGGNTEAFF	TGTGCCAGCAGCTTACAAGGGGGCAACACTGAAGCTTTCTTT
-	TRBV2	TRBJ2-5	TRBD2	CASSEPLGLAGLGETQYF	TGTGCCAGCAGTGAGCCCCTGGGACTAGCGGGACTGGGTGAGACCCAGTACTTC
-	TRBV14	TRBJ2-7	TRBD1	CASSQDGPWTGGSYEQYF	TGTGCCAGCAGCCAAGATGGCCCTTGGACAGGGGGCTCCTACGAGCAGTACTTC
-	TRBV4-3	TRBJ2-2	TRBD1	CASSQVGDRNTGELFF	TGCGCCAGCAGCCAAGTGGGGGACAGGAACACCGGGGAGCTGTTTTTT
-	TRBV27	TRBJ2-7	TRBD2	CASSLAASGTYEQYF	TGTGCCAGCAGTTTAGCGGCTAGCGGAACCTACGAGCAGTACTTC
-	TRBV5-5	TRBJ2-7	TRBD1	CASSLQGVPYEQYF	TGTGCCAGCAGCCTACAGGGGGTCCCCTACGAGCAGTACTTC
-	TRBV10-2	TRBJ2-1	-	CASSEIGEQFF	TGCGCCAGCAGTGAGATCGGTGAGCAGTTCTTC
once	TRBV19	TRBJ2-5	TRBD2	CASSTGLAGVKTQYF	TGTGCCAGTAGTACGGGACTAGCGGGAGTGAAGACCCAGTACTTC
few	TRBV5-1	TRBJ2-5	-	CASSLGQQETQYF	TGCGCCAGCAGCCTTGGACAGCAAGAGACCCAGTACTTC
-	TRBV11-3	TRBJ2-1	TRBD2	CASSSLAGGSSYNEQFF	TGTGCCAGCAGCTCGTTAGCGGGAGGGAGCTCCTACAATGAGCAGTTCTTC
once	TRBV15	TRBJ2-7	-	CATSRDSGLTYEQYF	TGTGCCACCAGCAGAGACAGCGGTCTAACCTACGAGCAGTACTTC
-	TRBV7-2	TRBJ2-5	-	CASSIDTTKGTQYF	TGTGCCAGCAGCATCGACACAACCAAAGGGACCCAGTACTTC
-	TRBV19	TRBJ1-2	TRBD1	CASSTFLRDRDGYTF	TGTGCCAGTAGTACGTTCCTCCGGGACAGGGATGGCTACACCTTC
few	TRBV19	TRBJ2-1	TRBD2	CASEREGAYNEQFF	TGTGCCAGTGAGCGGGAGGGCGCCTACAATGAGCAGTTCTTC
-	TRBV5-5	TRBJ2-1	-	CASSPRLGSTEQFF	TGTGCCAGCAGCCCTAGACTCGGGTCTACTGAGCAGTTCTTC
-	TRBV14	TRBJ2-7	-	CASSSREDHEYEQYF	TGTGCCAGCAGTAGTAGGGAGGACCATGAGTACGAGCAGTACTTC
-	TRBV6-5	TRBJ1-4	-	CASRGAGPTNEKLFF	TGTGCCAGCAGAGGGGCAGGACCGACAAATGAAAAACTGTTTTTT
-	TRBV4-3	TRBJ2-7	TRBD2	CASSQGHASGSSYEQYF	TGCGCCAGCAGCCAAGGGCACGCTAGCGGGAGCTCCTACGAGCAGTACTTC
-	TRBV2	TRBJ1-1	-	CARSLKGTEAFF	TGTGCCAGGTCTCTTAAGGGGACTGAAGCTTTCTTT
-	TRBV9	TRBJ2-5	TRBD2	CASSTGGGRGETQYF	TGTGCCAGCAGCACCGGTGGCGGGAGAGGAGAGACCCAGTACTTC
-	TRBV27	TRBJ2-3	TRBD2	CASSWLAGAADTQYF	TGTGCCAGCAGTTGGCTAGCGGGAGCGGCAGATACGCAGTATTTT
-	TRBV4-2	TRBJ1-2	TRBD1	CASSQDWHTGDAGYTF	TGTGCCAGCAGCCAAGATTGGCACACAGGGGATGCGGGCTACACCTTC
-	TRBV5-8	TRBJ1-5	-	CASSLEILQGWSNQPQHF	TGTGCCAGCAGCTTGGAAATTTTACAGGGATGGAGCAATCAGCCCCAGCATTTT
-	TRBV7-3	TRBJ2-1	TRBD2	CASSWGLAGGRGDNEQFF	TGTGCCAGCAGCTGGGGACTAGCGGGAGGGCGGGGAGACAATGAGCAGTTCTTC
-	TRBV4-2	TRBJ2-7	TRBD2	CASSQAGTSFSPYEQYF	TGTGCCAGCAGCCAAGCCGGGACTAGTTTTTCCCCCTACGAGCAGTACTTC
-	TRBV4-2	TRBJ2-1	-	CASSPGGPGYNEQFF	TGTGCCAGCAGCCCTGGTGGGCCGGGGTACAATGAGCAGTTCTTC
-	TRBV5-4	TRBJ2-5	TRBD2	CASSLLGEGHETQYF	TGTGCCAGCAGCTTGTTGGGGGAGGGCCATGAGACCCAGTACTTC
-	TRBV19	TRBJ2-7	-	CASSTRGTAYEQYF	TGTGCCAGTAGTACCCGGGGGACAGCCTACGAGCAGTACTTC
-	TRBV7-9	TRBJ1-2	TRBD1	CASSLHGTGIYGYTF	TGTGCCAGCAGCTTACACGGGACAGGCATTTATGGCTACACCTTC
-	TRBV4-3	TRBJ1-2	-	CASSQEAGDDYGYTF	TGCGCCAGCAGCCAAGAGGCGGGGGACGACTATGGCTACACCTTC
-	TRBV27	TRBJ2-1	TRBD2	CASTPGTSGYNEQFF	TGTGCCAGCACCCCCGGGACTAGCGGCTACAATGAGCAGTTCTTC
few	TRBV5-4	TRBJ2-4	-	CASSLAAEAKNIQYF	TGTGCCAGCAGCTTGGCAGCGGAAGCCAAAAACATTCAGTACTTC
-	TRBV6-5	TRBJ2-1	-	CASSQTGFPYNEQFF	TGTGCCAGCAGCCAGACGGGGTTTCCCTACAATGAGCAGTTCTTC
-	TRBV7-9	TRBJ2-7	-	CASSATRGAGEQYF	TGTGCCAGCAGCGCCACCCGGGGGGCAGGAGAGCAGTACTTC
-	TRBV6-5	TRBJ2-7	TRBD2	CASSYPGTSGSYEQYF	TGTGCCAGCAGTTACCCGGGGACTAGCGGGAGTTACGAGCAGTACTTC
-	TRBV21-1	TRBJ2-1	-	CASSSPEDSGRSEQFF	TGTGCCAGCAGCTCCCCCGAAGATAGCGGGAGGTCTGAGCAGTTCTTC
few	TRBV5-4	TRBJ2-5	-	CASSMGREETQYF	TGTGCCAGCAGCATGGGCCGGGAAGAGACCCAGTACTTC
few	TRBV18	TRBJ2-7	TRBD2	CASSGTSGSSYEQYF	TGTGCCAGCTCCGGGACTAGCGGGAGCTCCTACGAGCAGTACTTC
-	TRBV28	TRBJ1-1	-	CASSLSPSIWGRGTTEAFF	TGTGCCAGCAGTTTAAGCCCCTCTATTTGGGGCAGGGGTACCACTGAAGCTTTCTTT
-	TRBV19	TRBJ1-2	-	CASTHMGDTGNYGYTF	TGTGCCAGTACTCATATGGGAGATACGGGTAACTATGGCTACACCTTC
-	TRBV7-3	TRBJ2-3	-	CASSLGLRRTDTQYF	TGTGCCAGCAGCTTAGGACTCCGTAGGACAGATACGCAGTATTTT
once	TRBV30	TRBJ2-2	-	CAWRWDFTGELFF	TGTGCCTGGAGATGGGACTTCACCGGGGAGCTGTTTTTT
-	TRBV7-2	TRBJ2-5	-	CASSLEKTKTGTQYF	TGTGCCAGCAGCTTAGAAAAGACAAAGACAGGGACCCAGTACTTC
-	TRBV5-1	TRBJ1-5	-	CASSAQGNQPQHF	TGCGCCAGCAGCGCCCAGGGGAATCAGCCCCAGCATTTT
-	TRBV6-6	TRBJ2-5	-	CASSPLPTQETQYF	TGTGCCAGCAGTCCCCTTCCGACACAAGAGACCCAGTACTTC